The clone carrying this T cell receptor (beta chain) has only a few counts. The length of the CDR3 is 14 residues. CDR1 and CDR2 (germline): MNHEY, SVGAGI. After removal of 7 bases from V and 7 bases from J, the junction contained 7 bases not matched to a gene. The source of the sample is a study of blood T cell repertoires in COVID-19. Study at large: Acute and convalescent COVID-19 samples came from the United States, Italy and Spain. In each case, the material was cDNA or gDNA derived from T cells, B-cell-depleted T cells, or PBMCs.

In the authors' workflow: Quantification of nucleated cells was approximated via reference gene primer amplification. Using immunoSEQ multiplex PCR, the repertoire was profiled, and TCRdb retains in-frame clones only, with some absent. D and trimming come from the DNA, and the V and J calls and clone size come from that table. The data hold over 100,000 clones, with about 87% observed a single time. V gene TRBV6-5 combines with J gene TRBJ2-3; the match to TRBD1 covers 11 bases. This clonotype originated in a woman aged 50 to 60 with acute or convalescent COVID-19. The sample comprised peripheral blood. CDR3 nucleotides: TGTGCCAGCACCCGGACAGGGGGCGTGAATACGCAGTATTTT. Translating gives CASTRTGGVNTQYF.